This TCR beta chain stems from a study of cytotoxic CD8 clonotypes in ibrutinib-treated CLL. Study details: Within the patient group, around twelve were relapsed/refractory and fewer than 16 treatment-naive, and 17 were IGHV unmutated. Partial response occurred in approximately 24 patients and complete response in 2; at median around 5.5 years, 14 remained remitted and about 12 progressed. Response samples were drawn at a median of around 12 months of treatment, range 6 to 36.

Measured with immunoSEQ multiplex PCR; TCRdb has only the in-frame clones, and not every one. The data contain about 72,000 clones, around 68% of them singletons. The CDR3 runs to 13 residues. The germline gives CDR1 MNHEY, CDR2 SVGAGI. Trimming removed 9 bases from V and 3 bases from J; junction bases left unmatched: 8. This clonotype originated in a human donor with chronic lymphocytic leukemia. This chain joins TRBV6-5 and TRBJ2-7; 7 positions agree with TRBD1. Material: PBMCs, obtained after 12 months of ibrutinib treatment. The CDR3, as DNA: TGTGCCAGTGGGGACAGCGGATACTACGAGCAGTACTTC. Translation: CASGDSGYYEQYF.